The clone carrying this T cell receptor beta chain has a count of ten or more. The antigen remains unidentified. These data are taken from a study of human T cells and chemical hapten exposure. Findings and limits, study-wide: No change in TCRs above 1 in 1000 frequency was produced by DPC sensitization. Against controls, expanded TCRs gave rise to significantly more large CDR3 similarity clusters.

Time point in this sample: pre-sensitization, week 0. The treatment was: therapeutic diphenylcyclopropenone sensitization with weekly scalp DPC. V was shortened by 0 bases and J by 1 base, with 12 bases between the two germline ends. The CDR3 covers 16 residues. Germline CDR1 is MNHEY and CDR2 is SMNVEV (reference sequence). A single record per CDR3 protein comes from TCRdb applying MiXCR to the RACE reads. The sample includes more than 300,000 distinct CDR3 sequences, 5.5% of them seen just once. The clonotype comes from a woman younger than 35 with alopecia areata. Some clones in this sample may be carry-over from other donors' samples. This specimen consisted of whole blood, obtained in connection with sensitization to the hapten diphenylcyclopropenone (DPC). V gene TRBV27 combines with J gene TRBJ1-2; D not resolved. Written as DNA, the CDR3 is TGTGCCAGCAGTTTATCGGTCCGGTTTAGTAACTATGGCTACACCTTC. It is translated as CASSLSVRFSNYGYTF.